This paragraph covers one T cell receptor beta chain sequence. An end of the junction does not agree with germline; a read error may underlie this. This sample includes further DNA sequences coding for the same CDR3. This specimen comes from a study of shared clonotypes between healthy human individuals. The CDR3 extends over 10 amino acids. Germline V gene data show CDR1 as DFQATT and CDR2 as SNEGSKA (reference sequence). TCRdb's copy holds only in-frame clones and misses some; the assay was immunoSEQ multiplex PCR. The profile shows about a million clones, approximately 80% of them singletons. This clonotype originated in a man aged 18 to 30 in good health. Some clones in this sample may be carry-over from other donors' samples. J is TRBJ1-5 and V is TRBV20-1; no reliable D call. Sequencing was performed on memory CD4+ T cells from PBMCs. Subset reported: CD45RA-negative fraction. The CDR3 region is CSASDQPQHF. The CDR3 DNA is TGCAGTGCTAGCGATCAGCCCCAGCATTTT.